Here is one T cell receptor (beta chain) with its context. Its antigen remains undetermined. The read halts 3 residues ahead of the CDR3 end, with the missing end drawn from the germline J gene. The record originates from a study of T cells in women clearing cervical HPV infection (dated by TCRdb to the late 2010s). About the investigation overall: The cases were some 25 women with histologically confirmed HPV16-related CIN3 or worse, and 2 of these cases were invasive cancers. An exploratory proof-of-principle case-control study, nested within the Guanacaste HPV Natural History Study in Costa Rica, was conducted to compare TCR repertoires across cervical HPV16 outcomes. Controls were 25 women whose single incident HPV16 infection cleared within 12 months without precancer or cancer developing. Cases had a median age of about 35 years and controls had a median age of around 40, with no significant differences in baseline characteristics. Five blinded duplicates per group were added as quality controls, so that about 60 samples were obtained: around 50 participants and approximately 10 replicates. The parent cohort enrolled 8,500 to 11,000 women aged 18 or older in Guanacaste, Costa Rica, during about 1992 to 1995 and followed them for roughly seven years. Since HLA typing was available for only a few women, HLA type could not be ruled out as a confounder. Blood from cases was collected at the visit where the lesion was first found, while blood from controls was collected once the infection could no longer be detected. Cases and controls were matched on year of sample collection and on age within five years. For cases, the median interval between lesion detection and blood sampling was about 140 days, with an interquartile range of about 85 to 220 days.

Using the immunoSEQ assay, multiplex PCR amplified TCR beta CDR3 regions from an average of approximately 1,100 ng of genomic DNA per sample. The assay corrected primer bias using a complete synthetic TCR repertoire to establish an amplification baseline. The amplicons were sequenced on the Illumina platform. The source study handled its data this way. Sequences were error-corrected by clustering with frequency ratios and a modified nearest-neighbor algorithm and were then analyzed in the immunoSEQ Analyzer with IMGT gene definitions. At each rarefaction depth, TCR richness and evenness were averaged across 20 rarefaction repeats, and any sample with fewer sequences than the depth was left out. Relative abundances of V, D and J genes were compared between groups using Wilcoxon rank sum tests, with FDR correction applied. In the blinded duplicates, the intraclass correlation was about 95% for TCR richness and averaged about 73% across 60 to 70 gene segments. TCRdb took over this immuneACCESS table, retaining in-frame rearrangements with V and J assigned. Such tables are incomplete; in checked studies, under half of the missing clones stem from an unresolved V gene, and the remainder is unexplained. V, J and clone size are those of that table, while D and trimming were read from the DNA. Per the sample table, the count is about 32,000 clones. Clones ranked in the top ten supply around 4% of the sample.

Every participant had a single incident cervical HPV16 infection, and prevalent HPV16 infections were excluded. Cervical HPV DNA was detected with MY09/MY11 PCR, and genotyping was done with dot-blot hybridization. Around 14 mL of heparinized blood was centrifuged, after which the buffy coat was aliquoted, frozen at -30 degrees C, and then stored at -80 degrees C. QIAGEN kits were used to extract genomic DNA from buffy coat specimens. Counted from cysteine to phenylalanine, this CDR3 has 12 amino acids. The 27 bases shown cover part of the CDR3, and their frame starts at base 1. V is shortened by 5 bases, J by 1 base, and the region joining them spans 7 bases. Sequences GTSNPN (CDR1) and SVGIG (CDR2) are obtained from the germline V gene (reference sequence). What the work shows at the level of the full study, not this receptor alone: Lower TRBV6-7 relative abundance was observed in cases than in controls (approximately 0.1% versus 0.16%; Bonferroni P = 0.0008). Because the number of T cells in each sample was unknown, differences in richness could reflect differing T-cell content rather than repertoire biology. TCR repertoire richness was significantly higher in CIN3+ cases than in controls across sequencing depths, while evenness did not differ. The cross-sectional design could not show whether the associations came before the infection or were a result of it, and neither effector/memory subsets nor HPV-specific T cells were isolated. Random forest classifiers that combined richness and V gene abundances separated cases from controls with an estimated AUC of around 0.84.

The V and J genes are TRBV30 and TRBJ2-3; the D gene remains uncertain. The sample taken for sequencing was blood buffy coat. The TCR was taken from a woman aged 18 to 75 with a cervical HPV16 infection that either progressed to CIN3+ or cleared (not recorded which). The CDR3 in this case is CAWGTGTDTQYF. The sequenced part of the CDR3 DNA is TGTGCCTGGGGTACAGGCACAGATACG.